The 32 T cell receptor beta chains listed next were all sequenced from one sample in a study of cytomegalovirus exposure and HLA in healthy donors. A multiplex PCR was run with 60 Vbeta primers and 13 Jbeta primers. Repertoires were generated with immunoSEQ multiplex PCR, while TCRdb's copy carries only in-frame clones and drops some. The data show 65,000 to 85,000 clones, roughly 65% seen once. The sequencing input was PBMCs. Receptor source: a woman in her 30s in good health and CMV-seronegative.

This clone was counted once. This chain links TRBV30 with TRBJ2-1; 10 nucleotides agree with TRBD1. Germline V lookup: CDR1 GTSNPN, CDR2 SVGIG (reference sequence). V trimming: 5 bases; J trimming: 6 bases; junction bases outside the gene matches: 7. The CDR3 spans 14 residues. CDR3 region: CAWHRDRGGNEQFF. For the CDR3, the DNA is TGTGCCTGGCACCGGGACAGGGGAGGCAATGAGCAGTTCTTC.

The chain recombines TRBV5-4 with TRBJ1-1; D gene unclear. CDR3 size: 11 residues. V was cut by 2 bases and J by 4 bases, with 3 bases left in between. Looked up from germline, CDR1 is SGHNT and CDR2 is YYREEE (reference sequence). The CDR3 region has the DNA TGTGCCAGCAGCTTCCGCACTGAAGCTTTCTTT. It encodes CASSFRTEAFF.

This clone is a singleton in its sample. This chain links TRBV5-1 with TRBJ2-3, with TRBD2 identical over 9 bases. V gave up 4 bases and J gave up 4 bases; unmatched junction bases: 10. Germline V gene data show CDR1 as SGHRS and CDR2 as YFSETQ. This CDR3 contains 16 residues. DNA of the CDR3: TGCGCCAGCAGCCGGGGGGCGGGGGGGAGTGCAGATACGCAGTATTTT. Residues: CASSRGAGGSADTQYF.

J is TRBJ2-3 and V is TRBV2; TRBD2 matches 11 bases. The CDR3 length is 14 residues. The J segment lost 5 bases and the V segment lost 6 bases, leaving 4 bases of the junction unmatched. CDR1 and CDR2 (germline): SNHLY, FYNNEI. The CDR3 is CASRYSGGVDTQYF. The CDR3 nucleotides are TGTGCCAGCAGATATAGCGGGGGGGTAGATACGCAGTATTTT.

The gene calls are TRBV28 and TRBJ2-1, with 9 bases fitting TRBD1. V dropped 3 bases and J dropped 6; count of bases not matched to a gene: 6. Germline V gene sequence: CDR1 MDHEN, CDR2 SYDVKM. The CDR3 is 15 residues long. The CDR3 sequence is CASSFYGQGSNEQFF. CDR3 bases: TGTGCCAGCAGTTTCTACGGACAGGGGAGCAATGAGCAGTTCTTC.

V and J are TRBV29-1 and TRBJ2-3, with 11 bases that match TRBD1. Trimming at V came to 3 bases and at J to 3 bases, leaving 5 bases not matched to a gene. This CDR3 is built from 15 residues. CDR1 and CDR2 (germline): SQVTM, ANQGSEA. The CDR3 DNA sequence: TGCAGCGTTGACCCCGGGACAGGGGGGACAGATACGCAGTATTTT. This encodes CSVDPGTGGTDTQYF.

CDR3 loop: CASSLGGAANYGYTF. CDR3 sequence (DNA): TGTGCCAGCAGCTTGGGCGGGGCGGCTAACTATGGCTACACCTTC. The chain has TRBV5-4 and TRBJ1-2; a possible D gene is TRBD1 (5 bases). The ends were cut back, 0 bases at V and 0 bases at J, with 9 bases in the middle. The CDR3 has 15 amino acids. CDR1 and CDR2 from the germline V gene are SGHNT and YYREEE (reference sequence).

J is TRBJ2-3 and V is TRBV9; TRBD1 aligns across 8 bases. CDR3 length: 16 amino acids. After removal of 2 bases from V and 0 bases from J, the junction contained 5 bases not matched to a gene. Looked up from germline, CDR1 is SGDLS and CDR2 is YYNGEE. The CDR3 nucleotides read TGTGCCAGCAGCGTCCGGGGACAGGTTAGCACAGATACGCAGTATTTT. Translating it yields CASSVRGQVSTDTQYF.

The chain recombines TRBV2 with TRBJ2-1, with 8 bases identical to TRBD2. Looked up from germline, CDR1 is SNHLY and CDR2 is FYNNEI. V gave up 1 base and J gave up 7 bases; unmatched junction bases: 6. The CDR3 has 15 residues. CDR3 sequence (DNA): TGTGCCAGCAGTGAAGGGCGGGGGGCCAGGAATGAGCAGTTCTTC. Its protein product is CASSEGRGARNEQFF.

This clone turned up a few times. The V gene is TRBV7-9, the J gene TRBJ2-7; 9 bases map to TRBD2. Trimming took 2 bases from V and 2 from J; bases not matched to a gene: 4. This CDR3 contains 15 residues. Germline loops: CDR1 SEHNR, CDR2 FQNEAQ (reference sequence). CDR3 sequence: CASSLSGGPPYEQYF. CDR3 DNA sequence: TGTGCCAGCAGCTTAAGCGGGGGGCCTCCCTACGAGCAGTACTTC.

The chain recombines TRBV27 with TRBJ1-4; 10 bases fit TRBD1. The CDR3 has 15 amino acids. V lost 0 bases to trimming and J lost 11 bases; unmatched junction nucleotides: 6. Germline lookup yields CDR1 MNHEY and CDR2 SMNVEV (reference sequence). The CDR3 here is CASSLSPDRGEKLFF. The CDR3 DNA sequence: TGTGCCAGCAGTTTATCCCCGGACAGGGGGGAGAAACTGTTTTTT.

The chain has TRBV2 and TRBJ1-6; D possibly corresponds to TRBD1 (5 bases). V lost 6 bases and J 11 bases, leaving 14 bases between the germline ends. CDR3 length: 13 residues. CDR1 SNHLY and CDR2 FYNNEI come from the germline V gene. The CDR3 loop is CASRSGRGAPLHF. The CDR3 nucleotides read TGTGCCAGCAGGTCAGGGAGGGGAGCACCCCTCCACTTT.

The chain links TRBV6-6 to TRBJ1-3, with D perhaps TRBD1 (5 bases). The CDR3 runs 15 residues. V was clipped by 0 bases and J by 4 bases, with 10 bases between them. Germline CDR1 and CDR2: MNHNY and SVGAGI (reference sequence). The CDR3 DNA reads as TGTGCCAGCAGTTACTCGTCAGGGCAAGGAAACACCATATATTTT. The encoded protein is CASSYSSGQGNTIYF.

This chain's CDR3 is CASSLTSGGIYEQYF. The CDR3 nucleotides are TGTGCCAGCAGCTTGACTAGCGGGGGGATTTACGAGCAGTACTTC. This chain joins TRBV5-4 and TRBJ2-7; TRBD2 agrees at 12 bases. The germline CDR1 and CDR2 sequences are SGHNT and YYREEE (reference sequence). The ends lost 1 base at V and 4 bases at J; junction bases unmatched: 3. CDR3 size: 15 residues.

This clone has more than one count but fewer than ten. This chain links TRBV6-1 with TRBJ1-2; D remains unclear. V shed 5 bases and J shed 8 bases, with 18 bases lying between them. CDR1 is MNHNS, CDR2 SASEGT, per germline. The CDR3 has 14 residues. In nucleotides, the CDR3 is TGTGCCAGCAGTAGAGACACCTCCCGGCCAGGCTACACCTTC. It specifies CASSRDTSRPGYTF.

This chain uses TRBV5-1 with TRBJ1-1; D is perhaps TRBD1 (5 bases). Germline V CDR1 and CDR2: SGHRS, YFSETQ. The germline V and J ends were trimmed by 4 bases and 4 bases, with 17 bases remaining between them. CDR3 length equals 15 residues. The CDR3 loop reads CASSPEGRGGTEAFF. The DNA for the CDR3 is TGCGCCAGCAGCCCTGAGGGTAGGGGAGGCACTGAAGCTTTCTTT.

CDR3 sequence: CASSLLGRGYEQYF. For the CDR3, the DNA is TGTGCCAGCAGCTTACTTGGCAGGGGTTACGAGCAGTACTTC. This rearrangement joins TRBV14 to TRBJ2-5; possible D gene TRBD1, 6 bases. The J call may not be correct, given that the DNA end is closer to TRBJ2-7. Germline V gene data show CDR1 as SGHDN and CDR2 as FVKESK. CDR3 length: 14 amino acids.

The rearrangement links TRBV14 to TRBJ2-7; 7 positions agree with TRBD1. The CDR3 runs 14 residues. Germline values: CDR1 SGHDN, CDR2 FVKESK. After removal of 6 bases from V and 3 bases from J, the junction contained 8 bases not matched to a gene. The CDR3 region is CASSGRGKRYEQYF. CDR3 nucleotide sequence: TGTGCCAGCAGTGGCAGGGGGAAACGCTACGAGCAGTACTTC.

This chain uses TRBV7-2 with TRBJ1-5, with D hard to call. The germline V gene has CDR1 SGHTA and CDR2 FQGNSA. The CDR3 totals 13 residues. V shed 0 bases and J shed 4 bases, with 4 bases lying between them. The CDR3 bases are TGTGCCAGCAGCTTAGCTGAGAATCAGCCCCAGCATTTT. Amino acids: CASSLAENQPQHF.

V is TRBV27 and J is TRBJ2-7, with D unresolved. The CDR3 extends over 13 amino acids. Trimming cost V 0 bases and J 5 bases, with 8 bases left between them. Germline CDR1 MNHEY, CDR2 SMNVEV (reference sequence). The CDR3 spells CASSLSAPNEQYF. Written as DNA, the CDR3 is TGTGCCAGCAGTTTATCGGCCCCCAACGAGCAGTACTTC.

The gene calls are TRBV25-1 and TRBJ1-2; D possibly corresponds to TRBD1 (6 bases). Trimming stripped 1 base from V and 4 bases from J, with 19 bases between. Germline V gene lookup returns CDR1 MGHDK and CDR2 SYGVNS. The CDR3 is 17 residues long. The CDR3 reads CASSESKGVISRYGYTF. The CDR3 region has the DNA TGTGCCAGCAGTGAATCTAAGGGGGTGATCTCTCGCTATGGCTACACCTTC.

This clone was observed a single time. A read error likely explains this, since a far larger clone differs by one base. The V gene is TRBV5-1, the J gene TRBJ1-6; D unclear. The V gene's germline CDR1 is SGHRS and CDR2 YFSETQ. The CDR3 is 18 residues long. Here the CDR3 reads CASRERQLFSSYNSPLLF. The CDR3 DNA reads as TGCGCCAGCAGGGAGCGGCAACTTTTTAGCTCCTATAATTCACCCCTCCTCTTT.

The DNA of the CDR3 is TGCGCCAGCAGCCATGGGGCCGGGGAGGGCGGCTACACCTTC. Translated, it gives CASSHGAGEGGYTF. This rearrangement joins TRBV4-3 to TRBJ1-2; the D gene is possibly TRBD1 (5 bases). Trimming left V 3 bases short and J 8 bases short, with 16 bases between. The CDR3 contains 14 residues. The germline V gene encodes CDR1 LGHNA and CDR2 YSLEER.

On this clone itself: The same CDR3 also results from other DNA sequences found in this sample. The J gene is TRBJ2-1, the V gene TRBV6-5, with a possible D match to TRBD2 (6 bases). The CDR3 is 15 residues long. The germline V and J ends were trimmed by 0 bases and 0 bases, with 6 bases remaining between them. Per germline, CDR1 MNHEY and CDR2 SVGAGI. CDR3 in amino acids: CASSYSRGSYNEQFF. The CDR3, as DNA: TGTGCCAGCAGTTACTCGCGGGGCTCCTACAATGAGCAGTTCTTC.

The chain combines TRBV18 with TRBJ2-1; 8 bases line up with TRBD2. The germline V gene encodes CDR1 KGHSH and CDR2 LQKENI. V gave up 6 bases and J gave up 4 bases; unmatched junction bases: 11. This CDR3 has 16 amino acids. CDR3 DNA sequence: TGTGCCAGCTCTCCCCTAGTTAGCGGGATTTACAATGAGCAGTTCTTC. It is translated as CASSPLVSGIYNEQFF.

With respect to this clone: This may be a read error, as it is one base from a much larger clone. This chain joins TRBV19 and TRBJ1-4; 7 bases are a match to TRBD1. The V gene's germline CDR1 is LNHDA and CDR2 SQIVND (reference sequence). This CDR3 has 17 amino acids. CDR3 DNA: TGTGCCAGTAGTGGGGGACAGACAGCTGCAACTAATGAAAAACCGTTTTTT. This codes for CASSGGQTAATNEKPFF.

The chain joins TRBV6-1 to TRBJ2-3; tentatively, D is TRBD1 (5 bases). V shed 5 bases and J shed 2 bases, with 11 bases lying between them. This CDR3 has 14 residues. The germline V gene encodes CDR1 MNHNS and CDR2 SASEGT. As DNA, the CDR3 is TGTGCCAGCAGTCAAAGGACATTCACAGATACGCAGTATTTT. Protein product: CASSQRTFTDTQYF.

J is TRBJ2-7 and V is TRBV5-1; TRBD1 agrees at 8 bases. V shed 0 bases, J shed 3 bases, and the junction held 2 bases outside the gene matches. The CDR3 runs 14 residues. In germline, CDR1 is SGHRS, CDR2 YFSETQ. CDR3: CASSLGGQGYEQYF. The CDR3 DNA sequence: TGCGCCAGCAGCTTGGGTGGACAGGGCTACGAGCAGTACTTC.

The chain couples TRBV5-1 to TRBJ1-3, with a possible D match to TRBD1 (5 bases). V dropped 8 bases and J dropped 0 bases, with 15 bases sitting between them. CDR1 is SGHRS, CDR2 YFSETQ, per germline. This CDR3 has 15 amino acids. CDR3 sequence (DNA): TGCGCCAGTAAGACAGATCTAAACTCTGGAAACACCATATATTTT. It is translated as CASKTDLNSGNTIYF.

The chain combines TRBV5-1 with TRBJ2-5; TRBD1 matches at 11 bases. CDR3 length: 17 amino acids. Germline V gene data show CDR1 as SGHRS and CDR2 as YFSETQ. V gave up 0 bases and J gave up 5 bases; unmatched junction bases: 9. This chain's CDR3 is CASSLGSDRGHGETQYF. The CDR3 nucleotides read TGCGCCAGCAGCTTGGGATCGGACAGGGGGCATGGGGAGACCCAGTACTTC.

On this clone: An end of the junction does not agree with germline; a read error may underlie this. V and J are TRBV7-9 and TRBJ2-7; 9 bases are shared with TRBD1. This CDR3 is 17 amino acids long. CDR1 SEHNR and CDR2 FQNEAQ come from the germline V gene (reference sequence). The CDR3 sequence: CSSSLVSLRQGGYEQYF. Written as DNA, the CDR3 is TGTTCCAGCAGCTTAGTTTCACTCAGACAGGGGGGGTACGAGCAGTACTTC.

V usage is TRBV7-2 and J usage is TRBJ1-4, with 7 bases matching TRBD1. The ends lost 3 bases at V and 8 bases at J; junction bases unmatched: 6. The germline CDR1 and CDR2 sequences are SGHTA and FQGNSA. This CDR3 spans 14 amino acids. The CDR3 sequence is CASSFGTDGEKLFF. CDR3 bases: TGTGCCAGCAGCTTCGGGACAGATGGGGAAAAACTGTTTTTT.